This T cell receptor beta chain was documented in a study of T cell clones after liver transplantation. Across the study: A pre-transplant mixed lymphocyte reaction with TCRbeta sequencing defined graft-donor-reactive clones followed in post-transplant blood. Patients counted as tolerant after at least one year off all immunosuppression, enzymes not exceeding twice normal. Findings and caveats of the study: In most of the 8 subjects, circulating graft-donor-reactive CD4 TCRbeta sequences fell significantly after transplant.

Clones were read by immunoSEQ multiplex PCR, and TCRdb kept only the in-frame ones, dropping some. The sample shows 7,500 to 9,500 clones, about 80% of them seen only once. This clone is classed as medium-sized. The target antigen is unknown. The receptor comes from a human donor who received a liver transplant. Specimen: CD8+ T cells from blood, collected before liver transplant.

The CDR3 region is CASSFRLAGGPYPYEQYF. The CDR3 coding sequence is TGTGCCAGCAGCTTTCGTTTGGCGGGGGGGCCCTACCCCTACGAGCAGTACTTC. The chain recombines TRBV11-2 with TRBJ2-7; 9 positions agree with TRBD2. CDR3 size: 18 residues. V shed 3 bases, J shed 2 bases, and the junction held 14 bases outside the gene matches. Germline assignment: CDR1 SGHAT and CDR2 FQNNGV.